What follows is one T cell receptor (beta chain) and its context. The method was immunoSEQ multiplex PCR; TCRdb's version includes in-frame clones alone and lacks a portion of them. The sample shows roughly 71,000 clones, roughly 88% of them seen only once. The sample comes from a study of T cells after somatic rescue of genetic block. Germline CDR1 and CDR2: MNHNY and SVGAGI (reference sequence). V lost 0 bases to trimming and J lost 7 bases; unmatched junction nucleotides: 3. The CDR3 loop spans 15 amino acids. The rearrangement links TRBV6-6 to TRBJ1-2, with TRBD1 matching over 12 bases. The receptor comes from a man aged 25-45 years. Sequencing used peripheral blood mononuclear cells (PBMCs). CDR3 protein: CASSYSGQGAGGYTF. The DNA of the CDR3 is TGTGCCAGCAGTTACTCGGGACAGGGGGCGGGTGGCTACACCTTC.